Listed here are 18 T cell receptor beta chains from one sample, sequenced in a study of blood T cell repertoires in COVID-19. Using immunoSEQ multiplex PCR, the repertoire was profiled, and TCRdb retains in-frame clones only, with some absent. The sample comprises roughly 150,000 clones, around four fifths of which are singletons, and around 8% rests with the top ten. The specimen was peripheral blood. The receptor set was obtained from a woman of 80 years or more with COVID-19, enrolled during active disease.

The chain is built from TRBV5-1 and TRBJ1-1; D unresolved. V gave up 0 bases and J gave up 5 bases, with 11 bases separating them. Per germline, CDR1 SGHRS and CDR2 YFSETQ. CDR3 size: 14 residues. DNA for the CDR3: TGCGCCAGCAGCTTGGACTATCGGGTGACTGAAGCTTTCTTT. Residues: CASSLDYRVTEAFF.

V and J are TRBV15 and TRBJ2-3; possibly TRBD2 for D (6 bases). The V end lost 5 bases, the J end lost 6 bases, and 18 bases lay between the germline ends. The CDR3 is 15 residues long. The germline CDR1 and CDR2 sequences are LNHNV and YYDKDF (reference sequence). CDR3 nucleotide sequence: TGTGCCACCAGCGCAGAGAGCGCTAGCGTGGATACGCAGTATTTT. It translates to CATSAESASVDTQYF.

This rearrangement joins TRBV5-1 to TRBJ2-7; the D gene is possibly TRBD1 (6 bases). The CDR3 spans 14 residues. V lost 0 bases to trimming and J lost 2 bases, with 9 bases between them. The germline V gene has CDR1 SGHRS and CDR2 YFSETQ. The CDR3 sequence is CASSLGQATYEQYF. The CDR3 nucleotides are TGCGCCAGCAGCTTGGGACAGGCCACCTACGAGCAGTACTTC.

This clone was counted between two and nine times. The chain has TRBV11-2 and TRBJ1-2, with D perhaps TRBD1 (6 bases). The V and J ends lost 2 bases and 8 bases respectively, with 12 bases between them. CDR1 and CDR2 (germline): SGHAT, FQNNGV. The CDR3 is made up of 13 amino acids. The CDR3 sequence is CASSLTGFGGYTF. CDR3 bases: TGTGCCAGCAGCTTAACAGGGTTCGGAGGCTACACCTTC.

The CDR3 sequence: CASSASGTANSPLHF. The DNA for the CDR3 is TGTGCCAGCAGCGCCTCTGGGACAGCCAATTCACCCCTCCACTTT. This chain uses TRBV7-2 with TRBJ1-6, with 7 bases identical to TRBD1. CDR3 length equals 15 residues. Germline assignment: CDR1 SGHTA and CDR2 FQGNSA. J gave up 7 bases and V 5 bases, and 8 bases lay outside the gene matches.

The J gene is TRBJ1-1, the V gene TRBV25-1; D uncertain. V gave up 3 bases and J gave up 1 base, with 12 bases separating them. The CDR3 runs to 15 residues. Looked up from germline, CDR1 is MGHDK and CDR2 is SYGVNS. The CDR3 DNA follows: TGTGCCAGCAGTGAGCCCCGACAAGGGAACACTGAAGCTTTCTTT. Amino acids: CASSEPRQGNTEAFF.

The gene calls are TRBV19 and TRBJ2-5, with 9 bases fitting TRBD1. After removal of 3 bases from V and 5 bases from J, the junction contained 1 base not matched to a gene. Germline V gene lookup returns CDR1 LNHDA and CDR2 SQIVND (reference sequence). The CDR3 spans 13 residues. The CDR3 region is CASSIGQGETQYF. CDR3 nucleotides: TGTGCCAGTAGTATTGGACAGGGGGAGACCCAGTACTTC.

V is TRBV2 and J is TRBJ1-2, with TRBD1 as a possible D gene (6 bases). The CDR3 is 12 amino acids. Trimming stripped 6 bases from V and 7 bases from J, with 12 bases between. Germline V gene lookup returns CDR1 SNHLY and CDR2 FYNNEI. This CDR3 reads CASRTDSPGYTF. The DNA for the CDR3 is TGTGCCAGCAGGACGGACAGCCCTGGCTACACCTTC.

The chain carries TRBV5-1 and TRBJ1-2, with D perhaps TRBD1 (5 bases). The CDR3 sequence is 14 residues long. V was trimmed by 4 bases and J by 2 bases, leaving 12 bases between them. Germline CDR1 SGHRS, CDR2 YFSETQ. The CDR3 coding sequence is TGCGCCAGCAGCAGCCTGACAGCGAACTATGGCTACACCTTC. It encodes CASSSLTANYGYTF.

This rearrangement joins TRBV19 to TRBJ1-1; D possibly corresponds to TRBD1 (6 bases). This CDR3 is built from 14 residues. The germline V gene encodes CDR1 LNHDA and CDR2 SQIVND (reference sequence). V lost 6 bases and J 6 bases, leaving 17 bases between the germline ends. CDR3: CASSQAGGGAEAFF. The CDR3 bases are TGTGCCAGTAGCCAGGCGGGCGGGGGCGCTGAAGCTTTCTTT.

The V gene is TRBV27, the J gene TRBJ2-3, with 11 bases fitting TRBD2. Germline CDR1 reads MNHEY; CDR2 reads SMNVEV (reference sequence). The CDR3 runs to 17 residues. The trim removed 3 bases at V and 0 bases at J, leaving 5 bases unmatched. The CDR3 DNA sequence: TGTGCCAGCAGTTTTAGTAGCGGGGGGGCTAGCACAGATACGCAGTATTTT. This codes for CASSFSSGGASTDTQYF.

The rearrangement links TRBV11-3 to TRBJ2-3; possibly TRBD2 for D (6 bases). Trimming cost V 5 bases and J 6 bases, with 12 bases left between them. The CDR3 runs to 13 residues. The germline V gene encodes CDR1 SGHNT and CDR2 YENEEA. CDR3 sequence: CASSPDRGDTQYF. The DNA of the CDR3 is TGTGCCAGCAGCCCCGATCGGGGGGATACGCAGTATTTT.

The chain joins TRBV7-9 to TRBJ2-5, with D possibly TRBD1 on 6 matching bases. V lost 6 bases to trimming and J lost 4 bases, with 12 bases between them. CDR1 is SEHNR and CDR2 is FQNEAQ in the germline V gene (reference sequence). The CDR3 contains 13 residues. CDR3 sequence reads: CASRPGHRETQYF. The CDR3 DNA follows: TGTGCCAGCAGGCCGGGACACCGAGAGACCCAGTACTTC.

The genes are TRBV7-9 and TRBJ1-2; tentative D call: TRBD1 (6 bases). V lost 3 bases and J 5 bases, leaving 13 bases between the germline ends. This CDR3 comprises 14 residues. CDR1 is SEHNR and CDR2 is FQNEAQ in the germline V gene (reference sequence). The CDR3 nucleotides read TGTGCCAGCAGCTTTAGGACAGAACCTTATGGCTACACCTTC. Translated, it gives CASSFRTEPYGYTF.

This chain uses TRBV7-6 with TRBJ2-7; 10 bases are shared with TRBD1. V shed 4 bases, J shed 5 bases, and the junction held 11 bases outside the gene matches. The CDR3 has 16 residues. CDR1 is SGHVS and CDR2 is FNYEAQ in the germline V gene. The CDR3: CASSSTDTGTGDEQYF. CDR3 DNA sequence: TGTGCCAGCAGCTCAACTGACACCGGGACAGGGGACGAGCAGTACTTC. The variable domain in full, completed from reference TRBV7-6 and TRBJ2-7, reads GAGVSQSPRYKVTKRGQDVALRCDPISGHVSLYWYRQALGQGPEFLTYFNYEAQQDKSGLPNDRFSAERPEGSISTLTIQRTEQRDSAMYRCASSSTDTGTGDEQYFGPGTRLTVT.

The V call is TRBV2, the J call TRBJ1-4; the D is unclear. Trimming pared 2 bases from V and 9 bases from J, leaving 7 bases between. Looked up from germline, CDR1 is SNHLY and CDR2 is FYNNEI. The CDR3 extends over 12 amino acids. This CDR3 is CASSEPGKKLFF. Here the CDR3 DNA reads TGTGCCAGCAGTGAACCCGGGAAAAAACTGTTTTTT.

The chain links TRBV5-1 to TRBJ2-2; D gene uncertain. Germline V gene lookup returns CDR1 SGHRS and CDR2 YFSETQ. CDR3 size: 14 residues. Trimming left V 1 base short and J 6 bases short, with 10 bases between. DNA of the CDR3: TGCGCCAGCAGCTTGCTCCCTACCCCCGGGGAGCTGTTTTTT. It yields the protein CASSLLPTPGELFF.

The J gene is TRBJ2-3, the V gene TRBV19; 7 bases map to TRBD1. CDR1 and CDR2 (germline): LNHDA, SQIVND (reference sequence). This CDR3 has 15 residues. The trim removed 8 bases at V and 1 base at J, leaving 9 bases unmatched. The chain's CDR3 is CASSQWDRRTDTQYF. CDR3 bases: TGTGCCAGTTCCCAGTGGGACAGACGCACAGATACGCAGTATTTT.